These 18 T cell receptor beta chains came from one sample sequenced in a study of response to subunit inactivated influenza vaccine. TCRdb ran MiXCR on the RT-PCR reads and lists one entry per CDR3 protein. The profile shows more than 200,000 distinct CDR3 sequences, about 12% of them singletons. The source was non-naive T cells sorted from PBMCs, collected 14 to 15 days before vaccination. The source of these receptors is a man aged 50 or older who received an inactivated influenza vaccine.

This clonotype occurred a few times. V is TRBV6-2 or TRBV6-3 and J is TRBJ2-2; D is perhaps TRBD1 (5 bases). Trimming shortened V by 6 bases and J by 6 bases, and 11 bases separated the two germline ends. CDR1 is MNHEY, CDR2 SVGEGT, per germline. The CDR3 totals 13 residues. The CDR3, as DNA: TGTGCCAGCAGACCTGGGGCAGCCGGGGAGCTGTTTTTT. Translated: CASRPGAAGELFF.

This rearrangement joins TRBV6-5 to TRBJ2-5; tentative D call: TRBD2 (6 bases). Germline-derived CDR1 and CDR2 are MNHEY and SVGAGI. Trimming took off 0 bases at V and 5 bases at J, with 13 bases between the two ends. The CDR3 consists of 15 residues. The CDR3 DNA reads TGTGCCAGCAGTTACTCGTTGGGGGGTGTGGAGACCCAGTACTTC. Amino acid sequence: CASSYSLGGVETQYF.

The chain recombines TRBV11-2 with TRBJ2-1, with 9 bases matching TRBD2. J lost 9 bases, V lost 0 bases, and 6 bases had no gene match. The V gene's germline CDR1 is SGHAT and CDR2 FQNNGV. The CDR3 consists of 15 residues. The CDR3 is CASSLEASGVSEQFF. The CDR3 region has the DNA TGTGCCAGCAGCTTAGAGGCTAGCGGGGTCAGTGAGCAGTTCTTC. The full variable domain, with the rest looked up from reference TRBV11-2 and TRBJ2-1, is EAGVAQSPRYKIIEKRQSVAFWCNPISGHATLYWYQQILGQGPKLLIQFQNNGVVDDSQLPKDRFSAERLKGVDSTLKIQPAKLEDSAVYLCASSLEASGVSEQFFGPGTRLTVL.

J is TRBJ2-3 and V is TRBV12-3 or TRBV12-4, with 9 bases lining up with TRBD1. Trimming took 5 bases from V and 3 from J; bases not matched to a gene: 9. The CDR3 loop spans 16 amino acids. The CDR3, as DNA: TGTGCCAGCAGTCCCCCTGGGACAGGGATTACAGATACGCAGTATTTT. This sequence encodes CASSPPGTGITDTQYF.

This clonotype occurred a few times. This rearrangement joins TRBV15 to TRBJ2-2; 7 bases line up with TRBD1. The CDR3 totals 15 residues. The junction had 1 base not matched to a gene; V was cut back by 3 bases and J by 0 bases. The V gene's germline CDR1 is LNHNV and CDR2 YYDKDF (reference sequence). This CDR3 reads CATSRGQTNTGELFF. The CDR3 nucleotides read TGTGCCACCAGCAGGGGACAGACGAACACCGGGGAGCTGTTTTTT.

This clonotype was detected a few times. The V and J genes are TRBV7-2 and TRBJ2-2; D unclear. The CDR3 consists of 14 residues. V lost 5 bases and J lost 1, with 8 bases in between. CDR1 is SGHTA and CDR2 is FQGNSA in the germline V gene. CDR3 sequence reads: CASSPRQNTGELFF. CDR3 DNA: TGTGCCAGCAGCCCTCGACAGAACACCGGGGAGCTGTTTTTT.

The chain links TRBV19 to TRBJ2-5; 7 bases are shared with TRBD2. CDR1 and CDR2 (germline): LNHDA, SQIVND (reference sequence). The CDR3 totals 15 residues. The V gene end was trimmed by 6 bases and the J gene end by 4 bases; junction bases not matched to a gene: 11. The CDR3 DNA reads as TGTGCCAGTAGCTTCGCGGGACTAACCGGAGAGACCCAGTACTTC. Translated, it gives CASSFAGLTGETQYF.

V and J are TRBV5-1 and TRBJ1-4, with 10 bases aligning to TRBD1. Germline values: CDR1 SGHRS, CDR2 YFSETQ. The CDR3 loop spans 17 amino acids. The V gene end was trimmed by 4 bases and the J gene end by 6 bases; junction bases not matched to a gene: 12. The CDR3 bases are TGCGCCAGCAGCCGGGACAGGGGATATAAAACAGATGAAAAACTGTTTTTT. This codes for CASSRDRGYKTDEKLFF.

Turning to this clonotype: A much bigger clone sits one base away, suggesting this may be a read error. This chain joins TRBV2 and TRBJ2-1; TRBD2 aligns across 8 bases. The CDR3 length is 15 residues. Germline lookup yields CDR1 SNHLY and CDR2 FYNNEI. Losses at the gene ends were 2 bases for V and 0 bases for J; bases not matched to a gene: 0. CDR3 protein: CASSESGSSYNEQFF. CDR3 bases: TGTGCCAGCAGTGAAAGCGGGAGCTCCTACAATGAGCAGTTCTTC.

This clonotype has more than one count but fewer than ten. The chain recombines TRBV6-1 with TRBJ1-5; tentative D call: TRBD1 (6 bases). The CDR3 has 14 residues. V lost 1 base and J 4 bases, leaving 8 bases between the germline ends. Looked up from germline, CDR1 is MNHNS and CDR2 is SASEGT. The CDR3 sequence: CASSEETGNQPQHF. The CDR3, as DNA: TGTGCCAGCAGTGAAGAAACAGGGAATCAGCCCCAGCATTTT.

V usage is TRBV5-4 and J usage is TRBJ2-2; TRBD1 might be the D (5 bases). The CDR3 covers 16 residues. Trimming cost V 0 bases and J 3 bases, with 12 bases left between them. Per the germline V gene, CDR1 is SGHNT and CDR2 is YYREEE (reference sequence). CDR3 bases: TGTGCCAGCAGCTTGGAAGGGGCGAAGTACACCGGGGAGCTGTTTTTT. Translating gives CASSLEGAKYTGELFF.

This clonotype was observed a handful of times. This chain connects TRBV20-1 to TRBJ2-5; 10 nucleotides align to TRBD2. CDR3 length equals 15 residues. Germline V gene data show CDR1 as DFQATT and CDR2 as SNEGSKA (reference sequence). The V segment lost 7 bases and the J segment 1 base; nucleotides outside the gene matches: 9. The CDR3 region is CSVHPSGSPQETQYF. Written as DNA, the CDR3 is TGCAGTGTCCACCCTAGCGGGAGTCCCCAAGAGACCCAGTACTTC.

The chain recombines TRBV20-1 with TRBJ2-7; D not resolved. With 3 bases removed from V and 0 bases from J, the gap between germline ends came to 9 bases. The CDR3 consists of 13 residues. Looked up from germline, CDR1 is DFQATT and CDR2 is SNEGSKA (reference sequence). The chain's CDR3 is CSARSSNSYEQYF. The CDR3 DNA is TGCAGTGCTAGGTCCTCAAACTCCTACGAGCAGTACTTC.

This chain links TRBV5-6 with TRBJ1-2; D is undetermined. The CDR3 contains 16 residues. Per the germline V gene, CDR1 is SGHDT and CDR2 is YYEEEE. Trimming removed 2 bases at V and 4 bases at J, with 18 bases between. CDR3 residues: CASSFGRARGSYGYTF. The CDR3 nucleotides are TGTGCCAGCAGCTTCGGTAGGGCGCGGGGATCCTATGGCTACACCTTC. The variable domain in full, with the rest retrieved from reference TRBV5-6 and TRBJ1-2, is DAGVTQSPTHLIKTRGQQVTLRCSPKSGHDTVSWYQQALGQGPQFIFQYYEEEERQRGNFPDRFSGHQFPNYSSELNVNALLLGDSALYLCASSFGRARGSYGYTFGSGTRLTVV.

The gene calls are TRBV28 and TRBJ1-5; possible D gene TRBD1, 5 bases. Germline values: CDR1 MDHEN, CDR2 SYDVKM. The CDR3 loop spans 16 amino acids. Trimming removed 3 bases at V and 3 bases at J, with 15 bases between. CDR3 DNA: TGTGCCAGCAGTTTTATAACGGGGACTCTCAATCAGCCCCAGCATTTT. This translates into CASSFITGTLNQPQHF.

In its sample, this clonotype was seen a few times. This chain joins TRBV6-1 and TRBJ2-7, with D maybe TRBD2 (7 bases). The CDR3 sequence is 16 residues long. Germline V gene lookup returns CDR1 MNHNS and CDR2 SASEGT. V shed 7 bases and J shed 0 bases, with 19 bases lying between them. In nucleotides, the CDR3 is TGTGCCAGCAACTACCCAAGCGGGACAACCTCCTACGAGCAGTACTTC. Amino acids: CASNYPSGTTSYEQYF.

This clonotype is termed medium-sized. The V gene is TRBV14, the J gene TRBJ2-5; D gene unclear. The CDR3 is made up of 13 amino acids. V lost 0 bases to trimming and J lost 5 bases, with 7 bases between them. Germline-derived CDR1 and CDR2 are SGHDN and FVKESK. CDR3 sequence (DNA): TGTGCCAGCAGCCAAGATGGGTACGAGACCCAGTACTTC. This sequence encodes CASSQDGYETQYF.

The chain links TRBV7-2 to TRBJ1-1; D possibly corresponds to TRBD1 (6 bases). Trimming stripped 7 bases from V and 1 base from J, with 13 bases between. This CDR3 comprises 14 residues. Germline CDR1 SGHTA, CDR2 FQGNSA. This CDR3 reads CASTHGQSNTEAFF. The CDR3 DNA sequence: TGTGCCAGCACCCATGGACAGTCGAACACTGAAGCTTTCTTT.